This T cell receptor (beta chain) is drawn from a study of beta chain features in type 1 diabetes. cDNA synthesis used the whole RNA isolate, giving expressed TCRB sequences. Sequenced by immunoSEQ multiplex PCR; TCRdb stores in-frame clones only, minus some. Here the sample spans about 240,000 clones, 25% to 30% being singletons. This clone was counted between two and nine times. Other DNA sequences in this sample translate to the same CDR3. Germline-derived CDR1 and CDR2 are SGHDN and FVKESK. The CDR3 is 13 amino acids. V lost 0 bases and J 9 bases, leaving 9 bases between the germline ends. The source of this sequence is a man in his thirties or forties in good health. The J gene is TRBJ2-4, the V gene TRBV14, with no clear D. Input material: central memory CD4+ T cells from blood. The CDR3 here is CASSQDVSSIQYF. CDR3 in DNA: TGTGCCAGCAGCCAAGATGTTAGTAGCATTCAGTACTTC.